The clone carrying this T cell receptor (beta chain) was counted many times. No antigen is known for it. The data were obtained in a study of HIV-infected patients and healthy controls. Whole-study findings and limits: The diversity differences were not explained by slight age and sex differences between study cohorts. In healthy controls, MAIT alpha CDR3s were common; in HIV+ repertoires, severely depleted.

About 550 ng RNA was reverse transcribed with alpha and beta constant-region primers. Each of the alpha and beta chains got its own library through chain-specific third strand synthesis with indices. TCRdb ran MiXCR on the 5' RACE reads and lists one entry per CDR3 protein. The sample consists of approximately 8,700 distinct CDR3 sequences, roughly 7% of them appearing once. Whole blood was used without fractionation, so all unsorted peripheral T cells were included. Trimming at V came to 1 base and at J to 6 bases, leaving 0 bases not matched to a gene. Germline-derived CDR1 and CDR2 are SEHNR and FQNEAQ (reference sequence). This CDR3 spans 13 amino acids.

This chain joins TRBV7-9 and TRBJ2-4; 7 bases fit TRBD1. The specimen comprised blood, sampled before antiretroviral therapy. This TCR came from an adult with HIV infection. CDR3 nucleotides: TGTGCCAGCAGCTTAGGGGACAGAAACATTCAGTACTTC. Its protein product is CASSLGDRNIQYF.